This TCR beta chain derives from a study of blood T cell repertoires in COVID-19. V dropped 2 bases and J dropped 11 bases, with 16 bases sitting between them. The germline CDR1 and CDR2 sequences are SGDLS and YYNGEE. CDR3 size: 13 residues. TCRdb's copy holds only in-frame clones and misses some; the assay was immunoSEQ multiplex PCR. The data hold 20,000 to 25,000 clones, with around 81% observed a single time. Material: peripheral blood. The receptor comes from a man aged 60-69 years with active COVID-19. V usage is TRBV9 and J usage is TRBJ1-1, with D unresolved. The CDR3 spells CASSVSATSGAFF. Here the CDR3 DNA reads TGTGCCAGCAGCGTCAGCGCAACAAGTGGGGCTTTCTTT.